This entry is about one T cell receptor beta chain. Its specificity is unknown. This sample is part of a study of cytomegalovirus exposure and HLA in healthy donors. Overall study: Among approximately 400 genotyped donors, 65% to 90% fell in the Caucasian-associated ancestry cluster.

PCR involved 60 Vbeta and 13 Jbeta primers. TCRdb's copy holds only in-frame clones and misses some; the assay was immunoSEQ multiplex PCR. This sample has about 120,000 clones; over 75% occur once, and the top ten carry around 1.5%. Study-wide points: There were fewer than 200 TCR beta chains listed as cytomegalovirus-associated. Many donors carried some public TCRs, although rarity characterized most TCR sequences.

V was pared by 1 base and J by 4 bases, with 16 bases between. Germline V gene data show CDR1 as LGHNA and CDR2 as YSLEER. This CDR3 contains 16 residues. Source material: PBMCs. The sequence was collected from a woman aged 18 to 35 in good health and CMV-seronegative. This sequence joins TRBV4-3 and TRBJ1-2; a weak D match, TRBD1 (5 bases). The DNA of the CDR3 is TGCGCCAGCAGCCAAGCCCCAGGGAAATTAATCTATGGCTACACCTTC. This codes for CASSQAPGKLIYGYTF.